These 3 T cell receptor beta chains were sequenced from one sample in a study of CD8 T cells in ankylosing spondylitis. No antigen is known for these receptors. Study-wide results and limits: There was a TCR beta motif, made of several highly homologous variants, that appeared characteristic of ankylosing spondylitis blood.

MiXCR, applied by TCRdb to the 5' RACE reads, yields one record per CDR3 protein. The sample has 350,000 to 550,000 distinct CDR3 sequences, roughly 26% seen once. The specimen was blood, either unsorted or a sorted T cell fraction (not recorded which). Every receptor here comes from a male donor with ankylosing spondylitis.

The chain joins TRBV20-1 to TRBJ2-1, with 10 bases identical to TRBD2. CDR1 and CDR2 (germline): DFQATT, SNEGSKA (reference sequence). V lost 7 bases, J lost 5 bases, and 11 bases stayed unmatched. The CDR3 runs to 15 residues. Here the CDR3 reads CSVQSPSGRNNEQFF. CDR3 nucleotide sequence: TGCAGTGTCCAGTCCCCTAGCGGGAGAAACAATGAGCAGTTCTTC.

This clonotype was counted a few times. The J gene is TRBJ1-2, the V gene TRBV12-3 or TRBV12-4, with no clear D. V was shortened by 4 bases and J by 4 bases, with 4 bases between the two germline ends. The CDR3 loop spans 11 amino acids. The CDR3 DNA is TGTGCCAGCAGTTCCTTCTATGGCTACACCTTC. This encodes CASSSFYGYTF.

The chain couples TRBV11-2 to TRBJ2-5; 7 positions match TRBD2. This CDR3 has 16 residues. Germline V gives CDR1 SGHAT, CDR2 FQNNGV. V dropped 5 bases and J dropped 4; count of bases not matched to a gene: 13. The CDR3 DNA follows: TGTGCCAGCAGCCCCACGGCGGGAGTAACCCTAGAGACCCAGTACTTC. It codes for CASSPTAGVTLETQYF.